This TCR beta chain was obtained from a study of identical twins. V shed 0 bases and J shed 5 bases, with 17 bases lying between them. CDR1 is MNHEY and CDR2 is SMNVEV in the germline V gene (reference sequence). CDR3 length: 17 amino acids. The sample holds a few counts of this clonotype. TCRdb processed the 5' RACE reads anew with MiXCR; each CDR3 protein has one entry. In the table there are 450,000 or so distinct CDR3 sequences, roughly an eighth of which are singletons. The sample was also linked to a second study, of yellow fever vaccine responses in identical twins.

This sequence was found in a young woman in good health. The chain couples TRBV27 to TRBJ2-1; possible D gene TRBD2, 5 bases. Material for sequencing was CD4+ T cells sorted from blood. CDR3 loop: CASSLSIGMGANNEQFF. CDR3 nucleotides: TGTGCCAGCAGTTTATCGATTGGCATGGGAGCTAACAATGAGCAGTTCTTC.